This T cell receptor (beta chain) was sequenced for a study of graft-versus-host responses after intestinal transplantation. Study in general: All recipients got anti-thymocyte globulin induction, then tacrolimus and steroids for 2 to 3 years. Overall study findings and caveats: Recipient-marrow GvH clones were detected, some having first appeared in ileum or blood.

Measured with immunoSEQ multiplex PCR; TCRdb has only the in-frame clones, and not every one. The table records some 31,000 clones, around 94% of them present only once. A single count supports this clone. The antigen remains undetermined. The CDR3 sequence is 14 residues long. Per the germline V gene, CDR1 is SGHNT and CDR2 is YYREEE (reference sequence). The ends were cut back, 3 bases at V and 0 bases at J, with 7 bases in the middle. Sequencing used PBMCs, obtained just over 65 days after intestinal transplant. The sequence came from a human patient who received an intestinal transplant, so some T cells may come from the graft donor. The chain recombines TRBV5-4 with TRBJ2-1; the D is unclear. The CDR3 region has the DNA TGTGCCAGCAGCTCCAGTTACTCCTACAATGAGCAGTTCTTC. This translates into CASSSSYSYNEQFF.